This TCR beta chain was profiled in a study of spatial heterogeneity in lung cancer. Study observations and caveats: Mutation tallies in tumors tracked expanded intratumoral alpha and beta TCR counts.

Per germline, CDR1 SGHTS and CDR2 YDEGEE. CDR3 length: 15 amino acids. Trimming took off 1 base at V and 3 bases at J, with 11 bases between the two ends. This clonotype was observed at least ten times. Antigen: not known. Time point noted: sample taken at primary tumor resection. Unsorted whole RNA from tumor, nontumor lung or frozen PBMC underwent sequencing. TCRdb fed the 5' RACE reads into MiXCR, producing one record per CDR3 protein. The data show about 6,000 distinct CDR3 sequences, roughly a tenth seen once. The origin of this receptor is a female donor with early-stage non-small cell lung cancer. The gene calls are TRBV5-8 and TRBJ2-1, with D hard to call. This sample comprised lung tumor tissue, obtained at surgery. The CDR3 is CASSLRLKIYNEQFF. The DNA of the CDR3 is TGTGCCAGCAGCTTGCGTCTGAAGATCTACAATGAGCAGTTCTTC.